The present T cell receptor beta chain was sequenced within a study of tissue T cells after allogeneic stem cell transplantation. General observations from the study: Anatomically similar tissues had similar TCR repertoires within each patient.

Assay: immunoSEQ multiplex PCR; the TCRdb copy retains only in-frame clones and omits some. The repertoire holds more than 2,000 clones, with approximately 60% as singletons. Regarding this clone: Its antigen is unidentified. Mouse names are used for the genes. The read ends 1 residue shy of where the CDR3 ends; the end is completed using the germline J gene.

The time point is: mouse harvest day 7 after allogeneic transplant. The graft held 10^6 splenic CD5+ T cells and 10^7 T-cell-depleted bone marrow cells. Mice had MHC-mismatched B6 into BALB/c GVHD, sampled day 7 or 14. V lost 0 bases and J lost 5, with 7 bases in between. The CDR3 extends over 14 amino acids. Germline V gene data show CDR1 as NSQYPW and CDR2 as LRSPGD (reference sequence). The receptor comes from a female BALB/c mouse given C57BL/6 T cells with graft-versus-host disease after an allogeneic hematopoietic cell transplant. The genes are TRBV1 and TRBJ1-4; D gene ambiguous. Sample: spleen. The CDR3 protein is CTCSADLQNERLFF. The DNA read from the CDR3 is TGCACCTGCAGTGCAGATTTACAAAACGAAAGATTATTT.